This TCR beta chain was captured by sequencing in a study of cytomegalovirus exposure and HLA in healthy donors. Study results and limitations: Investigators reported 164 TCR beta chains as tied to cytomegalovirus.

As concerns this clone: Its antigen is still unknown.

The V segment lost 3 bases and the J segment 5 bases; nucleotides outside the gene matches: 9. The length of the CDR3 is 15 residues. Germline lookup yields CDR1 KGHSH and CDR2 LQKENI. Both 60 Vbeta primers and 13 Jbeta primers went into the PCR. Data came from immunoSEQ multiplex PCR; TCRdb stores just in-frame clones and leaves some out. The data hold some 220,000 clones, with approximately 82% observed a single time. The chain recombines TRBV18 with TRBJ2-7, with 8 bases aligning to TRBD1. This clonotype was sampled from a woman between 35 and 50 years old in good health and CMV-seronegative. Sequences were obtained from PBMCs. DNA of the CDR3: TGTGCCAGCTCACCTCGCCGGACAGGGCCCCACGAGCAGTACTTC. It yields the protein CASSPRRTGPHEQYF.